This T cell receptor (beta chain) was found in a study of cytomegalovirus exposure and HLA in healthy donors. Study outcomes and limitations: A later analysis associated 15,000 to 20,000 TCR beta sequences with HLA alleles at a 0.05 false discovery rate. Sequencing likely caused a cluster of highly shared sequence variants. Across donors, sequencing depth was assumed by presence/absence analyses to be roughly uniform. The majority of TCR sequences were rare, yet some public TCRs appeared in many donors.

The CDR3 sequence is 13 residues long. Trimming cost V 3 bases and J 2 bases, with 8 bases left between them. Germline-derived CDR1 and CDR2 are KGHSH and LQKENI. In the PCR, 60 Vbeta and 13 Jbeta primers were used. Produced via immunoSEQ multiplex PCR; TCRdb's table is partial and in-frame only. The sample records fewer than 250,000 clones, around 90% being singletons. Of note for this clone: What it binds is unknown.

The sequence was collected from a boy aged 2 to 10 in good health and CMV-seronegative. The sample comprised PBMCs. The chain joins TRBV18 to TRBJ2-7; D not resolved. CDR3 sequence: CASSPGLTYEQYF. The CDR3 nucleotides read TGTGCCAGCTCACCGGGCCTCACCTACGAGCAGTACTTC.